This TCR beta chain came from a study of T cells expressing NK-cell markers (dated by TCRdb to 2018 to 2021). Background on the whole study: Under ten donors provided sorted CD3+CD56+NKG2C+, CD3+CD56+NKG2C- and CD3+CD56-NKG2C+ T-cell subsets, whose TCR beta-chain repertoires were profiled. Among the eight sequenced donors, seven were HCMV-seropositive and one was HCMV-seronegative. All eight donors whose samples were sequenced were randomly selected healthy volunteers, three of them men and five women. Libraries were sequenced as 2 x 150 bp reads on Illumina HiSeq 2000/2500, MiSeq or NextSeq.

Paper-wide results and their limitations: Those dominant clonotypes were again the most abundant among CD3+CD56-NKG2C+ cells in a few donors, at about 25-60.1%. In about 6 donors, the dominant CD3+CD56+NKG2C+ clonotypes were found to rank among the top 10 CD8+ clonotypes and to make up 1.0-7.0% of CD8+ T cells. It remained unclear whether the expanded NKG2C-expressing T cell clones were specific for HCMV antigens.

Per the germline V gene (reference sequence), DFQATT is the CDR1 and SNEGSKA is the CDR2. Including the terminal cysteine and phenylalanine, the CDR3 comprises 13 residues. DNA is not recorded here. The run used an Illumina HiSeq 2000. 5'RACE template switching, by which a universal primer site and unique molecular identifiers were added, was used to make TCR beta cDNA libraries. cDNA synthesis was primed from the TCR beta constant segment and was followed by two successive PCR amplification steps. The original pipeline was this. MIGEC handled demultiplexing of the reads and grouping by UMI, while MiTCR was used to assemble and quantify clonotypes. To exclude erroneous sequences, only TCR cDNA sequences supported by at least two reads were retained. The tcR package was used for downstream repertoire analysis, with clonotypes matched between fractions based on CDR3 nucleotide sequence plus V segment. VDJmatch was used to annotate antigen specificity against VDJdb, with one amino acid substitution in CDR3 allowed. The reads went through TCRdb reprocessing, and each CDR3 protein sequence gets one entry with no DNA. TCRdb's processing, not the authors' own work, is the source of the V and J calls. The sample's records list 400,000 or so distinct CDR3 sequences. The top ten clonotypes cover about 10% of the sample.

A commercial ELISA kit detecting HCMV-specific IgG in serum was used to determine HCMV serostatus. Peripheral blood mononuclear cells were isolated from blood by Ficoll density gradient centrifugation. As to this clonotype: Its antigen is still unknown.

This TCR was sampled from a woman in her forties or fifties in good health. Donor details come from another sample of the same person, matched by shared clones. The sequence is built from TRBV20-1 and TRBJ2-3; no DNA is available, so the TRBD1 call from TCRdb remains unchecked. Sequences were obtained from blood T cells: a sorted CD56 or NKG2C T cell subset, CD4+ or CD8+ T cells, or bulk PBMC T cells (not recorded which). The CDR3 region reads CSPAPRIADTQYF.